These 14 T cell receptor beta chains share one sample of origin, sequenced in a study of identical twins. TCRdb called the 5' RACE reads again in MiXCR, with one record for every CDR3 protein. The table records roughly 1,500,000 distinct CDR3 sequences, around 33% of them present only once. The sequenced sample consisted of cord blood. Source of these receptors: a newborn girl in good health.

The V gene is TRBV3-1, the J gene TRBJ2-7; possibly TRBD2 for D (5 bases). Trimming took off 4 bases at V and 0 bases at J, with 16 bases between the two ends. The V gene's germline CDR1 is LGHDT and CDR2 YNNKEL (reference sequence). The CDR3 covers 16 residues. The CDR3 loop reads CASSRSTGRVSYEQYF. CDR3 DNA: TGTGCCAGCAGCCGATCTACTGGGCGGGTCTCCTACGAGCAGTACTTC.

This clonotype was found a few times. This chain connects TRBV12-3 or TRBV12-4 to TRBJ2-1, with 7 nucleotides matching TRBD1. The CDR3 runs 13 residues. V was clipped by 5 bases and J by 6 bases; unmatched bases: 4. Here the CDR3 DNA reads TGTGCCAGCAGTCTCGGGACAGCCAATGAGCAGTTCTTC. Translated: CASSLGTANEQFF.

The rearrangement uses TRBV18 and TRBJ2-1, with no clear D. The J call may be incorrect, as the DNA end agrees better with TRBJ2-7. Germline values: CDR1 KGHSH, CDR2 LQKENI. CDR3 length: 15 residues. CDR3 sequence reads: CASSRNVPLSYEQYF. The CDR3 nucleotides read TGTGCCAGCTCACGGAATGTACCTCTCTCCTACGAGCAGTACTTC.

The chain employs TRBV14 and TRBJ2-3, with D possibly being TRBD2 (6 bases). The CDR3 totals 14 residues. Germline V gene sequence: CDR1 SGHDN, CDR2 FVKESK. Trimming removed 4 bases from V and 8 bases from J, with 16 bases in between. CDR3 sequence reads: CASSPGLTPGTQYF. In DNA form, the CDR3 reads TGTGCCAGCAGCCCGGGACTGACGCCAGGTACGCAGTATTTT.

This clonotype was counted a few times. The genes are TRBV9 and TRBJ2-3; TRBD2 aligns across 7 bases. CDR1 is SGDLS and CDR2 is YYNGEE in the germline V gene. The V gene end was trimmed by 4 bases and the J gene end by 5 bases; junction bases not matched to a gene: 13. The CDR3 sequence is 16 residues long. CDR3 nucleotides: TGTGCCAGCAGCCCCCCCGCCCGCGGGAGTTTAGATACGCAGTATTTT. Protein product: CASSPPARGSLDTQYF. Full variable domain (rest looked up from reference TRBV9 and TRBJ2-3): DSGVTQTPKHLITATGQRVTLRCSPRSGDLSVYWYQQSLDQGLQFLIQYYNGEERAKGNILERFSAQQFPDLHSELNLSSLELGDSALYFCASSPPARGSLDTQYFGPGTRLTVL.

In its sample, this clonotype was seen a few times. The rearrangement uses TRBV13 and TRBJ2-3, with D maybe TRBD2 (5 bases). Germline CDR1 is PRHDT and CDR2 is FYEKMQ (reference sequence). The CDR3 has 15 residues. Trimming left V 3 bases short and J 1 base short, with 11 bases between. The CDR3 DNA follows: TGTGCCAGCAGCTTTATCGGGGTAGGCACAGATACGCAGTATTTT. It translates to CASSFIGVGTDTQYF. Full variable domain (remainder filled in from reference TRBV13 and TRBJ2-3): AAGVIQSPRHLIKEKRETATLKCYPIPRHDTVYWYQQGPGQDPQFLISFYEKMQSDKGSIPDRFSAQQFSDYHSELNMSSLELGDSALYFCASSFIGVGTDTQYFGPGTRLTVL.

This clonotype came up a few times. The genes are TRBV6-1 and TRBJ1-1; weak D call: TRBD1 (6 bases). The CDR3 consists of 15 residues. The germline CDR1 and CDR2 sequences are MNHNS and SASEGT. The ends were cut back, 1 base at V and 4 bases at J, with 13 bases in the middle. This chain's CDR3 is CASSEGQVRSTEAFF. CDR3 bases: TGTGCCAGCAGTGAAGGACAGGTCCGGAGCACTGAAGCTTTCTTT.

This clonotype was found once. The rearrangement links TRBV12-3 or TRBV12-4 to TRBJ2-3; 9 bases match TRBD1. With 6 bases clipped from V and 5 bases from J, the junction kept 6 bases outside the gene matches. The CDR3 totals 14 residues. The CDR3 bases are TGTGCCAGCAGCCGGACAGGGGCCGTAGATACGCAGTATTTT. Translation: CASSRTGAVDTQYF.

The chain employs TRBV28 and TRBJ1-5; D unresolved. V was pared by 2 bases and J by 2 bases, with 13 bases between. The length of the CDR3 is 16 residues. Germline V lookup: CDR1 MDHEN, CDR2 SYDVKM. The CDR3, as DNA: TGTGCCAGCAGTTTACGCTTTGAGGCGGGCAATCAGCCCCAGCATTTT. Residues: CASSLRFEAGNQPQHF.

DNA for the CDR3: TGTGCCATCAGTGATCGGGACAGGGGCACTGAAGCTTTCTTT. Protein: CAISDRDRGTEAFF. The chain couples TRBV10-3 to TRBJ1-1, with 10 bases fitting TRBD1. Germline V CDR1 and CDR2: ENHRY, SYGVKD. Unmatched junction bases numbered 2, after V lost 3 bases and J lost 4 bases. The CDR3 runs to 14 residues.

To note about this clonotype: Compared with germline, one end of the junction differs, possibly owing to a read error. The CDR3 DNA is TGCGCCAGCAGCCACGGACAGGGTGGTTACGAGCGGTACTTC. Amino acids: CASSHGQGGYERYF. This sequence joins TRBV5-1 and TRBJ2-7; 8 bases line up with TRBD1. The length of the CDR3 is 14 residues. Looked up from germline, CDR1 is SGHRS and CDR2 is YFSETQ.

This clonotype was found a few times. For the CDR3, the DNA is TGTGCCAGCAAGCGGCGCGGGGGGGACTACTCGGATGAGCAGTACTTC. This codes for CASKRRGGDYSDEQYF. The J gene is TRBJ2-5, the V gene TRBV6-6; 9 bases line up with TRBD2. Per germline, CDR1 MNHNY and CDR2 SVGAGI (reference sequence). CDR3 size: 16 residues. V lost 7 bases, J lost 11 bases, and 20 bases stayed unmatched.

The V and J genes are TRBV20-1 and TRBJ2-3; 8 bases agree with TRBD2. The CDR3 spans 15 residues. Germline loops: CDR1 DFQATT, CDR2 SNEGSKA (reference sequence). The junction had 8 bases not matched to a gene; V was cut back by 5 bases and J by 1 base. CDR3 protein: CSALQSGRGTDTQYF. The CDR3 nucleotides read TGCAGTGCTCTGCAGAGCGGGAGAGGCACAGATACGCAGTATTTT.

This chain uses TRBV6-1 with TRBJ1-2; possibly TRBD1 for D (6 bases). The ends were cut back, 5 bases at V and 3 bases at J, with 13 bases in the middle. CDR1 and CDR2 (germline): MNHNS, SASEGT. The CDR3 totals 14 residues. This chain's CDR3 is CASSSRTDYYGYTF. CDR3 sequence (DNA): TGTGCCAGCAGTTCCCGGACAGACTACTATGGCTACACCTTC.